The entry below gives a single T cell receptor beta chain sequence along with its context. Its antigen is undetermined. In preparing the TRB cDNA libraries, 5' RACE with UMI labels was used. TCRdb reprocessed the 5' RACE reads and keeps a single row for each CDR3 protein, giving no DNA. This table holds some 100,000 distinct CDR3 sequences. CDR1 and CDR2 (germline): LGHNA, YSLEER. There are 16 residues in the CDR3. The sample is drawn from a study of CXCR3-negative and CXCR3-positive naive CD8 T cells. Study-level results: TRBV-TRBJ usage was alike in naive CXCR3-negative and CXCR3-positive cells but differed in memory cells. Partially decreased CXCR3 expression was recorded after cryopreservation, and fresh PBMCs were used in most assays. CXCR3-positive naive cells had TRB CDR3s that were more hydrophobic than CXCR3-negative naive cells had.

The sequence came from a human donor in good health. Some clones in this sample may be carry-over from other donors' samples. The chain recombines TRBV4-3 with TRBJ2-1; TCRdb's D call, TRBD2, is unchecked because there is no DNA. Specimen: naive CXCR3+ CD8+ T cells from blood. Subset given: CD45RO-CCR7+CD27+CD95- naive CD8+ T cells expressing CXCR3 (TNR3+). CDR3 residues: CASSNRGGFPDNEQFF.